This T cell receptor (beta chain) emerged from a study of beta chain features in type 1 diabetes. Study-wide background: There was similarity between patients and healthy donors in age, gender and cell yields. The study, taken as a whole, reports: Among patients with Type 1 diabetes, TCRB CDR3s were moderately but significantly shorter in every one of the four CD4+ subsets. Among patients, naive, central memory and Treg TCRB repertoires appeared more similar than among healthy donors.

Since all of the isolated RNA was reverse transcribed, expressed TCRB transcripts were what got sequenced. Clones were read by immunoSEQ multiplex PCR, and TCRdb kept only the in-frame ones, dropping some. The repertoire has over 600,000 clones, roughly 12% of them found once; the top ten carry 0.095% to 0.15%. CD4+ cells of the naive, central memory, regulatory and stem cell-like memory types were sorted via CD45RO/CCR7/CD25/CD127/CD95/CD27. Purity of each sorted population was above 95%. To note about this clone: The antigen is not known.

This receptor was obtained from a man aged 25-45 years with type 1 diabetes. The specimen was naive CD4+ T cells from blood.

CDR3 nucleotide sequence: TGTGCCAGCAAGGACAGGGCCCCCCACGAGCAGTACTTC. The encoded protein is CASKDRAPHEQYF. This chain joins TRBV2 and TRBJ2-7; 8 nucleotides match TRBD1. V gave up 7 bases and J gave up 5 bases; unmatched junction bases: 7. The germline V gene encodes CDR1 SNHLY and CDR2 FYNNEI. The CDR3 is 13 residues long.